This TCR beta chain was found in a study of T-cell memory formation after mild COVID-19. Study information: Across donors, TCR clusters were largely donor specific. Study-level points and caveats: Some clones that responded turned up in pre-infection memory, which suggests that cross-reactive memory joined in.

Trimming took 2 bases from V and 5 from J, leaving 17 bases between them. Germline V CDR1 and CDR2: SGHTA, FQGTGA. This CDR3 comprises 16 residues. This clonotype was observed many times. Its antigen is still unknown. 5'RACE primed from the constant segment yielded TCR alpha and TCR beta cDNA libraries bearing sample barcodes and UMIs. MiXCR was run by TCRdb on the 5' RACE reads, yielding one entry per CDR3 protein. The sample holds 350,000 to 450,000 distinct CDR3 sequences, approximately 15% seen once. Specimen: PBMCs or a T cell subset sorted from them (not recorded which). The clonotype originates from a man aged 18 to 35 who had mild COVID-19 (a few samples of this study predate the infection). Cell type and time point are not known. This chain joins TRBV7-3 and TRBJ2-3, with a possible D match to TRBD2 (7 bases). The CDR3 DNA follows: TGTGCCAGCAGCTTACATGCGCTGGGGGGGCAAGATACGCAGTATTTT. Protein: CASSLHALGGQDTQYF.